Listed here are 2 T cell receptor beta chains from one sample, sequenced in a study of cytomegalovirus exposure and HLA in healthy donors. It was with 60 Vbeta and 13 Jbeta primers that the PCR ran. Here immunoSEQ multiplex PCR was the method, and the copy in TCRdb shows in-frame clones only, minus some. The sample contains 100,000 to 150,000 clones, 65% to 80% of which appear only once. Material for sequencing was PBMCs. These receptor sequences come from a woman in her thirties or forties in good health and CMV-seropositive.

This chain links TRBV5-1 with TRBJ2-2; TRBD2 matches at 9 bases. Germline trimming cut 3 bases from V and 5 bases from J; bases unmatched to any gene: 8. CDR3 length: 16 amino acids. The V gene's germline CDR1 is SGHRS and CDR2 YFSETQ. The CDR3 DNA is TGCGCCAGCAGCTCCTCCGGGACTAGCAGGACCGGGGAGCTGTTTTTT. Translated, it gives CASSSSGTSRTGELFF.

The CDR3 sequence is CASGRDSLNEQFF. The CDR3 nucleotides read TGTGCCAGCGGCCGGGACTCCTTGAATGAGCAGTTCTTC. The chain carries TRBV7-3 and TRBJ2-1, with D tentatively TRBD2 (6 bases). V dropped 8 bases and J dropped 7 bases, with 15 bases sitting between them. The CDR3 covers 13 residues. In germline, CDR1 is SGHTA, CDR2 FQGTGA.